The TCR beta chain under discussion was sequenced for a study of cytomegalovirus exposure and HLA in healthy donors. The data were produced by immunoSEQ multiplex PCR, yet TCRdb's version contains in-frame clones alone and is incomplete. The sample holds about 160,000 clones, 85% to 90% seen once. V lost 1 base and J lost 3, with 10 bases in between. Looked up from germline, CDR1 is SNHLY and CDR2 is FYNNEI. The CDR3 loop spans 15 amino acids. Whole-study findings and limits: Subsequent analysis found a tendency for first-cohort TCR clusters to co-occur within the 120 or so validation repertoires. TCR beta chains numbering about 160 were designated cytomegalovirus-associated. Among the CMV-associated chains, a few were confirmed in vitro as specific for CMV antigens.

Regarding this clone: Its target is not known.

Input material: PBMCs. The sequence derives from a woman aged 18-29 years in good health and CMV-seropositive. The chain has TRBV2 and TRBJ2-1; weak D call: TRBD2 (6 bases). The CDR3 region is CASSEGGTGYNEQFF. CDR3 nucleotides: TGTGCCAGCAGTGAAGGCGGGACCGGCTACAATGAGCAGTTCTTC. The full variable domain, with the rest looked up from reference TRBV2 and TRBJ2-1, is EPEVTQTPSHQVTQMGQEVILRCVPISNHLYFYWYRQILGQKVEFLVSFYNNEISEKSEIFDDQFSVERPDGSNFTLKIRSTKLEDSAMYFCASSEGGTGYNEQFFGPGTRLTVL.